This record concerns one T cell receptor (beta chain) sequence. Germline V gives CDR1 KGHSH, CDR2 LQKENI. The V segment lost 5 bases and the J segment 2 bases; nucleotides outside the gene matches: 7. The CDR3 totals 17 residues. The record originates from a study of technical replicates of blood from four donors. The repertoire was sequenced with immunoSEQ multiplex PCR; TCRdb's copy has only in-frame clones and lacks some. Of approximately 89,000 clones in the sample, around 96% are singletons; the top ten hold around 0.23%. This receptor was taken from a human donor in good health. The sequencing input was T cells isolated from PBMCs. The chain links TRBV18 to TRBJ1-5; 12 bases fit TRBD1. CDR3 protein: CASSSGTGGRGNQPQHF. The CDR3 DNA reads TGTGCCAGCTCATCAGGGACAGGGGGCAGAGGCAATCAGCCCCAGCATTTT.